Listed below are T cell receptor beta chains from one sample, sequenced in a study of blood T cell repertoires in COVID-19. The repertoire was sequenced with immunoSEQ multiplex PCR; TCRdb's copy has only in-frame clones and lacks some. The sample shows over 300,000 clones, approximately 84% of them seen only once. The source material was PBMCs or T cells enriched from blood (not recorded which). These receptors were taken from a woman under 30 who had recovered from COVID-19. The CDR3 runs from the conserved cysteine through the conserved F or W. A D gene is named only where the DNA matches it firmly. Size is omitted from some rows. Given values are once, few, many or a class for expanded clones.

J gene: TRBJ2-1; D gene: TRBD2; V gene: TRBV5-1; clone size: .; CDR3 DNA: TGCGCCAGCAGCCTTGTAGCGGGAGCCTACAATGAGCAGTTCTTC; CDR3 protein: CASSLVAGAYNEQFF
J gene: TRBJ1-6; D gene: TRBD1; V gene: TRBV30; clone size: once; CDR3 DNA: TGTGCCTGGAAAACCCTGAGAGGGGACAGGGGTAATTCACCCCTCCACTTT; CDR3 protein: CAWKTLRGDRGNSPLHF
J gene: TRBJ1-1; D gene: .; V gene: TRBV4-1; clone size: once; CDR3 DNA: TGCGCCAGCAGCCAAGATTTTACAGTTGAAGCTTTCTTT; CDR3 protein: CASSQDFTVEAFF
J gene: TRBJ2-5; D gene: TRBD2; V gene: TRBV7-8; clone size: few; CDR3 DNA: TGTGCCAGCAGCTCCCAGCGGGGGGGCCGCGAGACCCAGTACTTC; CDR3 protein: CASSSQRGGRETQYF
J gene: TRBJ2-5; D gene: .; V gene: TRBV11-2; clone size: .; CDR3 DNA: TGTGCCAGCACCCCATCGGGGGTACGGGAGACCCAGTACTTC; CDR3 protein: CASTPSGVRETQYF
J gene: TRBJ1-2; D gene: TRBD1; V gene: TRBV29-1; clone size: .; CDR3 DNA: TGCAGCGTGGTGGGACAGGGGGCTTGGGGCTACACCTTC; CDR3 protein: CSVVGQGAWGYTF
J gene: TRBJ1-3; D gene: .; V gene: TRBV19; clone size: .; CDR3 DNA: TGTGCCAGTAGTCCCGCCCGGAGCCCCCCTGGAAACACCATATATTTT; CDR3 protein: CASSPARSPPGNTIYF
J gene: TRBJ1-2; D gene: TRBD1; V gene: TRBV16; clone size: .; CDR3 DNA: TGTGCCAGCAGCCCGGGACAGGGAGAGGACTACACCTTC; CDR3 protein: CASSPGQGEDYTF
J gene: TRBJ1-5; D gene: .; V gene: TRBV27; clone size: once; CDR3 DNA: TGTGCCAGCAGTTTCCCCTCCTACAGGGAAGATTTT; CDR3 protein: CASSFPSYREDF
J gene: TRBJ1-1; D gene: .; V gene: TRBV30; clone size: .; CDR3 DNA: TGTGCCTGGACCCTGAATCAAGCGGCTGAAGCTTTCTTT; CDR3 protein: CAWTLNQAAEAFF
J gene: TRBJ2-3; D gene: TRBD1; V gene: TRBV27; clone size: .; CDR3 DNA: TGTGCCAGCTCTCGTTGGGACAGGGAGACAGATACGCAGTATTTT; CDR3 protein: CASSRWDRETDTQYF
J gene: TRBJ2-3; D gene: .; V gene: TRBV10-2; clone size: .; CDR3 DNA: TGCGCCAGCAGTGAGTCGGGACTGAGCACAGATACGCAGTATTTT; CDR3 protein: CASSESGLSTDTQYF
J gene: TRBJ2-2; D gene: .; V gene: TRBV5-1; clone size: .; CDR3 DNA: TGCGCCAGCAGCTCGCAGGGTTGGGCAAACACCGGGGAGCTGTTTTTT; CDR3 protein: CASSSQGWANTGELFF
J gene: TRBJ2-7; D gene: .; V gene: TRBV30; clone size: .; CDR3 DNA: TGTGCCTGGAGTTTGACTCAATTGAGCTCCTACGAGCAGTACTTC; CDR3 protein: CAWSLTQLSSYEQYF
J gene: TRBJ1-3; D gene: .; V gene: TRBV9; clone size: .; CDR3 DNA: TGTGCCAGCAGCGTAGGTAGCTCTGGAAACACCATATATTTT; CDR3 protein: CASSVGSSGNTIYF
J gene: TRBJ2-7; D gene: TRBD1; V gene: TRBV7-3; clone size: .; CDR3 DNA: TGTGCCAGCAGCGTACGACAGGGAGACACGTGGCAGTACTTC; CDR3 protein: CASSVRQGDTWQYF
J gene: TRBJ1-4; D gene: .; V gene: TRBV12-3/TRBV12-4; clone size: .; CDR3 DNA: TGTGCCAGCAGTCCCGGCCTGGGAGGAAAACTGTTTTTT; CDR3 protein: CASSPGLGGKLFF
J gene: TRBJ1-4; D gene: TRBD1; V gene: TRBV30; clone size: .; CDR3 DNA: TGTGCCTGGAGTGCAGGGGACAGTGGATCCGAAAAACTGTTTTTT; CDR3 protein: CAWSAGDSGSEKLFF
J gene: TRBJ1-1; D gene: .; V gene: TRBV6-6; clone size: .; CDR3 DNA: TGTGCCAGCAGTGGCGGGCTGAAAACTGAAGCTTTCTTT; CDR3 protein: CASSGGLKTEAFF
J gene: TRBJ2-7; D gene: TRBD1; V gene: TRBV5-1; clone size: .; CDR3 DNA: TGCGCCAGCAGTTTAGGGACAGGGATGAACGAGCAGTACTTC; CDR3 protein: CASSLGTGMNEQYF
J gene: TRBJ1-2; D gene: .; V gene: TRBV28; clone size: .; CDR3 DNA: TGTGCCAGCAGTTCCGGGACTAACTATGGCTACACCTTC; CDR3 protein: CASSSGTNYGYTF
J gene: TRBJ2-1; D gene: TRBD2; V gene: TRBV9; clone size: .; CDR3 DNA: TGTGCCAGCAGCCTCTCCTCTAGCGGGAGGGCTTCTGAGCAGTTCTTC; CDR3 protein: CASSLSSSGRASEQFF
J gene: TRBJ2-3; D gene: TRBD1; V gene: TRBV19; clone size: .; CDR3 DNA: TGTGCCAGTAGTATAAGGGATACAGGGGCGAACACAGATACGCAGTATTTT; CDR3 protein: CASSIRDTGANTDTQYF
J gene: TRBJ1-1; D gene: TRBD1; V gene: TRBV6-5; clone size: .; CDR3 DNA: TGTGCCAGCAGTAGTCCCGGGACAGCGAACACTGAAGCTTTCTTT; CDR3 protein: CASSSPGTANTEAFF
J gene: TRBJ2-2; D gene: .; V gene: TRBV5-1; clone size: once; CDR3 DNA: TGCGCCAGCAGCGTATGGGGCTCGGGGAACACCGGGGAGCTGTTTTTT; CDR3 protein: CASSVWGSGNTGELFF
J gene: TRBJ1-4; D gene: .; V gene: TRBV18; clone size: .; CDR3 DNA: TGTGCCAGCTCACCACGCGTCGCAACTAATGAAAAACTGTTTTTT; CDR3 protein: CASSPRVATNEKLFF
J gene: TRBJ2-2; D gene: TRBD2; V gene: TRBV19; clone size: .; CDR3 DNA: TGTGCCAGTAGTCCAGGACTAGCGGGGGGCCGGACCGGGGAGCTGTTTTTT; CDR3 protein: CASSPGLAGGRTGELFF
J gene: TRBJ2-7; D gene: .; V gene: TRBV5-6; clone size: .; CDR3 DNA: TGTGCCAGCAGCTTGGAAGGGAGTTACGAGCAGTACTTC; CDR3 protein: CASSLEGSYEQYF
J gene: TRBJ2-1; D gene: TRBD2; V gene: TRBV10-1; clone size: .; CDR3 DNA: TGCGCCAGCAGTGAAGGATCGGGGGGCTACAATGAGCAGTTCTTC; CDR3 protein: CASSEGSGGYNEQFF
J gene: TRBJ1-4; D gene: TRBD1; V gene: TRBV6-5; clone size: .; CDR3 DNA: TGTGCCAGCAGACCTGGACAGGGGGCCGGAAAACTGTTTTTT; CDR3 protein: CASRPGQGAGKLFF
J gene: TRBJ2-1; D gene: TRBD1; V gene: TRBV2; clone size: .; CDR3 DNA: TGTGCCAGCACCGGGACAGGTGACAATGAGCAGTTCTTC; CDR3 protein: CASTGTGDNEQFF
J gene: TRBJ2-1; D gene: .; V gene: TRBV5-8; clone size: few; CDR3 DNA: TGTGCCAGCAGCTTGGGCCCCTCTATGAGCAATGAGCAGTTCTTC; CDR3 protein: CASSLGPSMSNEQFF
J gene: TRBJ1-1; D gene: .; V gene: TRBV6-5; clone size: .; CDR3 DNA: TGTGCCAGCACCGCCACAGGGTCTGAAGCTTTCTTT; CDR3 protein: CASTATGSEAFF
J gene: TRBJ1-2; D gene: .; V gene: TRBV28; clone size: .; CDR3 DNA: TGTGCCAGCAGTTACCGGGAGACGGGCTATGGCTACACCTTC; CDR3 protein: CASSYRETGYGYTF
J gene: TRBJ1-2; D gene: TRBD1; V gene: TRBV4-1; clone size: once; CDR3 DNA: TGCGCCAGCAGCCACGGGACAGGGAAAAATTATGGCTACACCTTC; CDR3 protein: CASSHGTGKNYGYTF
J gene: TRBJ1-1; D gene: .; V gene: TRBV3-1/TRBV3-2; clone size: .; CDR3 DNA: TGTGCCAGCAGCCAAGTTGCGGGATGGAACACTGAAGCTTTCTTT; CDR3 protein: CASSQVAGWNTEAFF
J gene: TRBJ2-2; D gene: .; V gene: TRBV19; clone size: .; CDR3 DNA: TGTGCCAGTAGTATTAAAGCGCCGCCGAACACCGGGGAGCTGTTTTTT; CDR3 protein: CASSIKAPPNTGELFF
J gene: TRBJ2-5; D gene: TRBD1; V gene: TRBV19; clone size: .; CDR3 DNA: TGTGCCAGTAGTATCAGGGGGCAAGAGGAGACCCAGTACTTC; CDR3 protein: CASSIRGQEETQYF
J gene: TRBJ2-3; D gene: TRBD2; V gene: TRBV11-3; clone size: .; CDR3 DNA: TGTGCCAGCAACCTCGGGACTAGCGGTGTAGATACGCAGTATTTT; CDR3 protein: CASNLGTSGVDTQYF
J gene: TRBJ1-3; D gene: .; V gene: TRBV19; clone size: .; CDR3 DNA: TGTGCCAGTGCTAACTCGCGGGGGTCCTCTGGAAACACCATATATTTT; CDR3 protein: CASANSRGSSGNTIYF
J gene: TRBJ1-4; D gene: TRBD1; V gene: TRBV28; clone size: .; CDR3 DNA: TGTGCCAGCAGCCAGACGGGACAGGCTAATGAAAAACTGTTTTTT; CDR3 protein: CASSQTGQANEKLFF
J gene: TRBJ1-1; D gene: .; V gene: TRBV7-9; clone size: .; CDR3 DNA: TGTGCCAGCAGCTTAATTGGGGAGGGTCGAGCTTTCTTT; CDR3 protein: CASSLIGEGRAFF
J gene: TRBJ2-1; D gene: TRBD2; V gene: TRBV19; clone size: .; CDR3 DNA: TGTGCCAGTAGTAGAACCCCCGGGACTAGCGCTTACAATGAGCAGTTCTTC; CDR3 protein: CASSRTPGTSAYNEQFF
J gene: TRBJ2-7; D gene: .; V gene: TRBV3-1/TRBV3-2; clone size: .; CDR3 DNA: TGTGCCAGCAGTCAGGATGCCGAGCAGTACTTC; CDR3 protein: CASSQDAEQYF
J gene: TRBJ1-2; D gene: TRBD1; V gene: TRBV5-1; clone size: .; CDR3 DNA: TGCGCCAGCAGCTTGGGGACAGGATCTTATGGCTACACCTTC; CDR3 protein: CASSLGTGSYGYTF
J gene: TRBJ2-1; D gene: TRBD1; V gene: TRBV27; clone size: .; CDR3 DNA: TGTGCCAGCAGTTCGGGACAGACCTACAATGAGCAGTTCTTC; CDR3 protein: CASSSGQTYNEQFF
J gene: TRBJ2-3; D gene: TRBD1; V gene: TRBV5-4; clone size: .; CDR3 DNA: TGTGCCAGCAGCTTGGAGTGGCAGGGGGTTGCAGATACGCAGTATTTT; CDR3 protein: CASSLEWQGVADTQYF
J gene: TRBJ2-7; D gene: .; V gene: TRBV19; clone size: once; CDR3 DNA: TGTGCCAGTGCTTCTAGAGGACAGTCAGCTTCCTACGAGCAGTACTTC; CDR3 protein: CASASRGQSASYEQYF
J gene: TRBJ1-2; D gene: TRBD1; V gene: TRBV7-8; clone size: .; CDR3 DNA: TGTGCCAGCAGCTTAGCCGGGACAGGGGAGGACTATGGCTACACCTTC; CDR3 protein: CASSLAGTGEDYGYTF
J gene: TRBJ2-2; D gene: TRBD2; V gene: TRBV18; clone size: .; CDR3 DNA: TGTGCCAGCTCACCATACGCGGGAGAGGCCGGGGAGCTGTTTTTT; CDR3 protein: CASSPYAGEAGELFF
J gene: TRBJ1-2; D gene: TRBD1; V gene: TRBV5-1; clone size: .; CDR3 DNA: TGCGCCAGCAGGCCCGGGACAGGGAGGACGACAGACTATGGCTACACCTTC; CDR3 protein: CASRPGTGRTTDYGYTF
J gene: TRBJ2-5; D gene: .; V gene: TRBV18; clone size: .; CDR3 DNA: TGTGCCAGCTCACTAGACAGACAAGAGACCCAGTACTTC; CDR3 protein: CASSLDRQETQYF
J gene: TRBJ2-7; D gene: .; V gene: TRBV3-1/TRBV3-2; clone size: .; CDR3 DNA: TGTGCCAGCAGCCAAGGGGAGGAGGGGGCGGCGTACGAGCAGTACTTC; CDR3 protein: CASSQGEEGAAYEQYF
J gene: TRBJ1-1; D gene: .; V gene: TRBV5-1; clone size: few; CDR3 DNA: TGCGCCAGCAGCTTGAGTGCAGGACTAAACACTGAAGCTTTCTTT; CDR3 protein: CASSLSAGLNTEAFF
J gene: TRBJ2-1; D gene: TRBD2; V gene: TRBV27; clone size: .; CDR3 DNA: TGTGCCAGCAGTTTACTAGCGGGAGTGTGGAATGAGCAGTTCTTC; CDR3 protein: CASSLLAGVWNEQFF
J gene: TRBJ1-6; D gene: .; V gene: TRBV5-1; clone size: .; CDR3 DNA: TGCGCCAGCAGCTTGGTCGAGGGAACCAATTCACCCCTCCACTTT; CDR3 protein: CASSLVEGTNSPLHF
J gene: TRBJ1-4; D gene: TRBD1; V gene: TRBV19; clone size: .; CDR3 DNA: TGTGCCAGCCAGGGGGATCGTGAAAAACTGTTTTTT; CDR3 protein: CASQGDREKLFF
J gene: TRBJ2-3; D gene: TRBD2; V gene: TRBV6-5; clone size: .; CDR3 DNA: TGTGCCAGCAGAAGTAGCGGGAGTAGGGATACGCAGTATTTT; CDR3 protein: CASRSSGSRDTQYF
J gene: TRBJ2-3; D gene: TRBD2; V gene: TRBV15; clone size: .; CDR3 DNA: TGTGCCACCAGCAGAGATATTTCATCGGGACTAGCGGATAGCACAGATACGCAGTATTTT; CDR3 protein: CATSRDISSGLADSTDTQYF
J gene: TRBJ1-5; D gene: TRBD1; V gene: TRBV2; clone size: once; CDR3 DNA: TGTGCCAGCAGAGGGACAGGGGGCAGCAATCAGCCCCAGCATTTT; CDR3 protein: CASRGTGGSNQPQHF